This section outlines one T cell receptor (beta chain) sequence together with its context. Sequencing was performed with immunoSEQ multiplex PCR; in TCRdb, only in-frame clones are kept and a portion is missing. The data show 650,000 to 750,000 clones, about two thirds seen once. The entry originates in a study of shared clonotypes between healthy human individuals. The overall study: The donor group consisted of two women and three men, aged 18 to 49.

Trimming took off 7 bases at V and 5 bases at J, with 8 bases between the two ends. Germline assignment: CDR1 SNHLY and CDR2 FYNNEI. The length of the CDR3 is 11 residues. The sequenced sample consisted of memory CD4+ T cells sorted from blood. The subset here: CD45RA-negative fraction. The source is a woman younger than 45 in good health. The rearrangement uses TRBV2 and TRBJ2-5; TRBD2 is a possible D gene (5 bases). CDR3 residues: CASTGFETQYF. CDR3 nucleotide sequence: TGTGCCAGCACGGGATTTGAGACCCAGTACTTC.